Presented here are 21 T cell receptor beta chains from one specimen sequenced in a study of blood T cells in healthy people across ages. PCR was performed a second time for roughly 7 to 11 cycles using a sample-barcoded 5' primer and a J-beta primer mix. TCRdb itself ran the 5' RACE reads through MiXCR, one entry per CDR3 protein. Here the sample spans over 500,000 distinct CDR3 sequences, under 65% being singletons. The specimen was blood. These receptors all come from a woman over 75 in good health.

The CDR3 nucleotides are TGCGCCAGCAGAAAAGAGTCGGGAGGCTACACCTTC. Translation gives CASRKESGGYTF. The rearrangement uses TRBV5-1 and TRBJ1-2; D unclear. V was clipped by 5 bases and J by 8 bases, with 13 bases between them. Per germline, CDR1 SGHRS and CDR2 YFSETQ. The CDR3 contains 12 residues.

This clonotype came up many times. V gene TRBV5-1 combines with J gene TRBJ2-1; a weak D match, TRBD2 (5 bases). This CDR3 has 15 residues. Deletions cut 1 base from V and 6 bases from J, with 14 bases between. Germline-derived CDR1 and CDR2 are SGHRS and YFSETQ. The DNA for the CDR3 is TGCGCCAGCAGCTTGCGGTGGGGTGCGGGCAATGAGCAGTTCTTC. Amino acid sequence: CASSLRWGAGNEQFF.

This clonotype came up a few times. V gene TRBV19 combines with J gene TRBJ2-1; TRBD2 matches 7 bases. The CDR3 runs 15 residues. CDR1 is LNHDA and CDR2 is SQIVND in the germline V gene (reference sequence). J gave up 5 bases and V 3 bases, and 7 bases lay outside the gene matches. CDR3 in DNA: TGTGCCAGTAGTATCACAGCTAGCGGCAACAATGAGCAGTTCTTC. Translated: CASSITASGNNEQFF.

This clonotype was detected only once. V usage is TRBV10-3 and J usage is TRBJ2-5; D is uncertain. Deletions cut 4 bases from V and 0 bases from J, with 9 bases between. In germline, CDR1 is ENHRY, CDR2 SYGVKD. CDR3 size: 14 residues. The CDR3 region is CAISGFVDQETQYF. The CDR3, as DNA: TGTGCCATCAGTGGCTTTGTGGACCAAGAGACCCAGTACTTC.

CDR3 loop: CASSHRLGTPYEQFF. The CDR3 bases are TGTGCCAGCAGTCACCGCCTGGGGACCCCATATGAGCAGTTCTTC. The chain joins TRBV7-9 to TRBJ2-1; the D call may be TRBD1 or TRBD2 (5 bases each). Germline V gives CDR1 SEHNR, CDR2 FQNEAQ (reference sequence). The CDR3 sequence is 15 residues long. Deletions cut 6 bases from V and 8 bases from J, with 20 bases between.

As regards this clonotype: One base away lies a much larger clone, so this may be a sequencing read error. The rearrangement links TRBV20-1 to TRBJ2-4; the match to TRBD1 covers 8 bases. The germline CDR1 and CDR2 sequences are DFQATT and SNEGSKA (reference sequence). CDR3 length: 16 residues. CDR3: CSASRGLGLAQNIQYF. The CDR3 DNA sequence: TGCAGTGCTAGCAGGGGGCTGGGGTTAGCCCAAAACATTCAGTACTTC.

Comment on this clonotype: A read error is possible here, since a much larger clone lies one base away. The chain links TRBV20-1 to TRBJ2-5; TRBD1 is a possible D gene (6 bases). This CDR3 spans 13 amino acids. The germline gives CDR1 DFQATT, CDR2 SNEGSKA (reference sequence). V was pared by 6 bases and J by 5 bases, with 16 bases between. The chain's CDR3 is CSAHKGDAETQYF. As DNA, the CDR3 is TGCAGTGCCCACAAGGGGGATGCCGAGACCCAGTACTTC.

This clonotype was recorded a few times. The V gene is TRBV20-1, the J gene TRBJ2-2; 10 nucleotides agree with TRBD2. J lost 4 bases, V lost 4 bases, and 3 bases had no gene match. Germline CDR1 reads DFQATT; CDR2 reads SNEGSKA (reference sequence). There are 14 residues in the CDR3. CDR3 coding DNA: TGCAGTGCTACGCGGACTAGCGGCACCGGGGAGCTGTTTTTT. Its protein is CSATRTSGTGELFF.

Worth noting for this clonotype: A much larger clone is a single base away; this may be a read error. The chain combines TRBV5-1 with TRBJ2-2; D call uncertain. V lost 4 bases, J lost 0 bases, and 7 bases lay in between. Germline V gene data show CDR1 as SGHRS and CDR2 as YFSETQ. This CDR3 is built from 14 residues. CDR3 in amino acids: CASSAETNTGELFF. Here the CDR3 DNA reads TGCGCCAGCAGCGCAGAGACGAACACCGGGGAGCTGTTTTTT.

The genes are TRBV6-5 and TRBJ1-1; the D gene is possibly TRBD1 (5 bases). V was shortened by 2 bases and J by 6 bases, with 16 bases between the two germline ends. Germline V CDR1 and CDR2: MNHEY, SVGAGI. The CDR3 is made up of 15 amino acids. Here the CDR3 reads CASSYAVGVGAEAFF. The CDR3 region has the DNA TGTGCCAGCAGTTACGCCGTAGGGGTTGGCGCTGAAGCTTTCTTT.

The chain uses TRBV3-1 and TRBJ2-1, with D uncertain. In germline, CDR1 is LGHDT, CDR2 YNNKEL (reference sequence). This CDR3 has 12 residues. V lost 4 bases and J lost 9, with 10 bases in between. DNA of the CDR3: TGTGCCAGCAGCCCCAGGTTCGGTGAGCAGTTCTTC. It encodes CASSPRFGEQFF.

The genes are TRBV6-2 or TRBV6-3 and TRBJ2-4; TRBD1 aligns across 10 bases. The tail of the sequence fits TRBJ2-7 better, so the J call may be wrong. This CDR3 is 14 amino acids long. Looked up from germline, CDR1 is MNHEY and CDR2 is SVGEGT. The CDR3 sequence is CASSFDRGLHEQYF. The CDR3 DNA reads as TGTGCCAGCAGTTTTGACAGGGGGCTACACGAGCAGTACTTC.

A word on this clonotype: Given a much more abundant clone one base away, this may be a read error. The chain carries TRBV27 and TRBJ2-5; TRBD2 matches 9 bases. From germline, CDR1 is MNHEY and CDR2 SMNVEV (reference sequence). This CDR3 has 14 amino acids. J was trimmed by 11 bases and V by 6 bases; bases with no gene match: 13. CDR3 protein: CASSLISGSDEQYF. The CDR3 nucleotides read TGTGCCAGCAGCTTAATTAGCGGGAGCGATGAGCAGTACTTC.

The chain couples TRBV6-2 or TRBV6-3 to TRBJ2-5; TRBD2 matches 11 bases. The J call may be in error: the DNA end matches TRBJ2-7 better. Germline CDR1 is MNHEY and CDR2 is SVGEGT. This CDR3 spans 15 amino acids. CDR3 in DNA: TGTGCCAGCAGTTACAGGGGACTAGCGGACTACGAGCAGTACTTC. This encodes CASSYRGLADYEQYF.

A word on this clonotype: The junction and the germline gene differ at one end; a read error may be behind it. The rearrangement joins TRBV12-3 or TRBV12-4 to TRBJ2-3, with 9 nucleotides matching TRBD2. The CDR3 runs 15 residues. The CDR3 nucleotides are TGTGCCAGCAGTTCGGCTAGCGGGGTAGCAGATGCGCAGTATTTT. Protein: CASSSASGVADAQYF.

This clonotype was detected many times. The gene calls are TRBV27 and TRBJ2-1; 12 bases match TRBD2. This CDR3 contains 15 residues. In germline, CDR1 is MNHEY, CDR2 SMNVEV (reference sequence). With V trimmed by 6 bases and J by 8 bases, 8 bases remained unmatched. CDR3 amino acids: CASRATSGRIDEQFF. The CDR3 DNA follows: TGTGCCAGCAGGGCGACTAGCGGGAGAATTGATGAGCAGTTCTTC.

V gene TRBV7-2 combines with J gene TRBJ2-3; D not resolved. Germline lookup yields CDR1 SGHTA and CDR2 FQGNSA. The CDR3 spans 13 residues. Trimming removed 4 bases at V and 2 bases at J, with 7 bases between. The CDR3 DNA reads as TGTGCCAGCAGCTCTCGACACACAGATACGCAGTATTTT. Residues: CASSSRHTDTQYF.

V usage is TRBV6-5 and J usage is TRBJ1-2; D not certain. Germline loops: CDR1 MNHEY, CDR2 SVGAGI. The CDR3 spans 13 residues. Trimming took 6 bases from V and 3 from J, leaving 11 bases between them. The CDR3 reads CASSLRLDYGYTF. The CDR3 DNA follows: TGTGCCAGCAGCTTACGGTTAGACTATGGCTACACCTTC.

This clonotype was seen a handful of times. At one end the junction does not follow the germline gene, possibly because of a read error. The genes are TRBV6-1 and TRBJ2-1, with D perhaps TRBD1 or TRBD2 (6 bases each). There are 16 residues in the CDR3. Germline CDR1 is MNHNS and CDR2 is SASEGT. CDR3 DNA: TGTACCAGCAGGGGAAGCGGGCCCCGGGCCTACAATGAGCAGTTCTTC. This sequence encodes CTSRGSGPRAYNEQFF.

The chain recombines TRBV29-1 with TRBJ2-4; D uncertain. The end of the DNA is better explained by TRBJ2-7, so the J call may be wrong. CDR3 length: 13 amino acids. Per the germline V gene, CDR1 is SQVTM and CDR2 is ANQGSEA. The CDR3 is CSVERPEVHEQYF. For the CDR3, the DNA is TGCAGCGTTGAACGCCCCGAGGTCCACGAGCAGTACTTC.

Here the CDR3 DNA reads TGTGCCAGCAGTCTCCATAGCGGGAGCTTTTTAAATGAGCAGTTCTTC. This gives the protein CASSLHSGSFLNEQFF. V and J are TRBV27 and TRBJ2-1; TRBD2 matches 9 bases. There are 16 residues in the CDR3. Trimming at V came to 5 bases and at J to 7 bases, leaving 12 bases not matched to a gene. In germline, CDR1 is MNHEY, CDR2 SMNVEV (reference sequence).